Reported below is one T cell receptor (beta chain). Its antigen is unknown. TRB rearrangements spanning V, D and J were amplified using mixed TRB-A/B primers. TCRdb fed the multiplex PCR reads into MiXCR, producing one record per CDR3 protein. The table shows approximately 10,000 distinct CDR3 sequences, with roughly two fifths occurring only once. The template was genomic DNA from peripheral blood, not RNA. This CDR3 region has 14 residues. The V gene's germline CDR1 is SQVTM and CDR2 ANQGSEA. The V end lost 6 bases, the J end lost 1 base, and 13 bases lay between the germline ends. The data originate from a study of T cell repertoires in aging, cancer and after chemotherapy. The overall study: Donors were grouped into six age bands spanning 30 or younger through 70 or older.

Study outcomes and limitations: In cancer patients, declining TCR diversity with age involved lost richness and lost evenness. In each cancer cohort, median generation probability increased across chemotherapy, suggesting thymic output rebounded.

The chain is built from TRBV29-1 and TRBJ1-3; no definite D call. The sequencing sample was made of blood. The sequence was collected from a human donor in good health. As DNA, the CDR3 is TGCAGCGTACGCGTTTTACTTTCTGGAAACACCATATATTTT. Translated, it gives CSVRVLLSGNTIYF.